The table lists the clone carrying this TCR beta chain with a count of one. Germline V gene lookup returns CDR1 KGHSH and CDR2 LQKENI. Trimming took 2 bases from V and 2 from J, leaving 16 bases between them. This CDR3 spans 18 amino acids. Only in-frame clones appear in the TCRdb table, and some are missing; sequencing was by immunoSEQ multiplex PCR. The sample holds about 210,000 clones, about nine tenths seen once. The entry originates in a study of blood T cell repertoires in COVID-19. The receptor was derived from a woman in her thirties or forties with acute or convalescent COVID-19. This rearrangement joins TRBV18 to TRBJ2-6; maybe TRBD1 (7 bases). Sequencing was done on a sample of peripheral blood. The CDR3 spells CASSPGDSRGAGANVLTF. DNA of the CDR3: TGTGCCAGCTCACCAGGGGACAGCCGCGGGGCTGGGGCCAACGTCCTGACTTTC.